This entry features one TCR beta chain sequence. Antigen: not known. V gave up 2 bases and J gave up 7 bases, with 12 bases separating them. The CDR3 covers 12 residues. Germline V lookup: CDR1 GTSNPN, CDR2 SVGIG (reference sequence). This sample is drawn from a study of cytomegalovirus exposure and HLA in healthy donors. Study-level results: For most TCR sequences rarity was the rule, although some public TCRs occurred in many donors.

PCR involved 60 Vbeta and 13 Jbeta primers. The table came from immunoSEQ multiplex PCR; TCRdb's copy has only in-frame clones and leaves some out. Among 150,000 to 200,000 clones listed, about four fifths were seen once. The chain links TRBV30 to TRBJ2-7, with D unclear. The TCR comes from a woman aged 18-29 years in good health and CMV-seropositive. The sample taken for sequencing was PBMCs. This chain's CDR3 is CAWSLLAREQYF. CDR3 sequence (DNA): TGTGCCTGGAGTCTCCTGGCCAGGGAGCAGTACTTC.